The 24 T cell receptor beta chains presented below share a single source sample, sequenced in a study of blood T cell repertoires in COVID-19. Clones were sequenced by immunoSEQ multiplex PCR, and TCRdb holds only the in-frame ones, with some missing. This table holds 450,000 to 500,000 clones, 80% to 90% found once. Sequencing input: peripheral blood. These receptors were taken from a human donor in a cohort sampled during active COVID-19.

In DNA form, the CDR3 reads TGTGCCAGCAGCCCCATCGCGGGAGGGACAGATACGCAGTATTTT. It encodes CASSPIAGGTDTQYF. The V gene is TRBV9, the J gene TRBJ2-3, with 9 bases fitting TRBD2. The germline gives CDR1 SGDLS, CDR2 YYNGEE. Germline trimming cut 4 bases from V and 3 bases from J; bases unmatched to any gene: 6. The CDR3 totals 15 residues.

This chain joins TRBV9 and TRBJ2-7, with D perhaps matching TRBD1 (5 bases). Germline V gene lookup returns CDR1 SGDLS and CDR2 YYNGEE. Deletions cut 3 bases from V and 2 bases from J, with 15 bases between. The CDR3 consists of 15 residues. CDR3 region: CASSAYQGNPYEQYF. Written as DNA, the CDR3 is TGTGCCAGCAGCGCATATCAGGGAAACCCCTACGAGCAGTACTTC.

This clone was seen just once. The chain recombines TRBV2 with TRBJ1-2; D may be TRBD1 (5 bases). V was shortened by 6 bases and J by 2 bases, with 13 bases between the two germline ends. The CDR3 runs 14 residues. Germline CDR1 SNHLY, CDR2 FYNNEI. CDR3 sequence: CASRSGTSNYGYTF. Written as DNA, the CDR3 is TGTGCCAGCAGATCTGGGACTTCCAACTATGGCTACACCTTC.

This clone was found once. The chain is built from TRBV10-3 and TRBJ2-2, with D unclear. The CDR3 is 16 residues long. Per germline, CDR1 ENHRY and CDR2 SYGVKD. Deletions cut 1 base from V and 8 bases from J, with 17 bases between. CDR3 loop: CAISEFTQALQGELFF. CDR3 nucleotide sequence: TGTGCCATCAGTGAGTTCACCCAGGCCCTGCAAGGGGAGCTGTTTTTT.

V gene TRBV5-6 combines with J gene TRBJ1-5, with D uncertain. The germline V and J ends were trimmed by 5 bases and 0 bases, with 12 bases remaining between them. The germline V gene has CDR1 SGHDT and CDR2 YYEEEE. The CDR3 sequence is 15 residues long. The CDR3 sequence: CASSWGVHSNQPQHF. CDR3 nucleotides: TGTGCCAGCAGTTGGGGAGTTCATAGCAATCAGCCCCAGCATTTT.

The chain combines TRBV6-5 with TRBJ2-2; D possibly corresponds to TRBD1 (7 bases). This CDR3 spans 15 amino acids. The germline V gene has CDR1 MNHEY and CDR2 SVGAGI. V shed 5 bases and J shed 5 bases, with 15 bases lying between them. CDR3 nucleotides: TGTGCCAGCAGTCAGGCCCAGGGGGGTACCGGGGAGCTGTTTTTT. This gives the protein CASSQAQGGTGELFF.

The genes are TRBV7-3 and TRBJ2-1; 10 nucleotides agree with TRBD2. Trimming at V came to 8 bases and at J to 7 bases, leaving 11 bases not matched to a gene. Germline CDR1 and CDR2: SGHTA and FQGTGA. The CDR3 extends over 15 amino acids. For the CDR3, the DNA is TGTGCCAGCGGTACTTCCCTAGCGGGAGTGAATGAGCAGTTCTTC. Its translation: CASGTSLAGVNEQFF.

This sequence joins TRBV7-3 and TRBJ2-7, with a tentative D call TRBD2 (5 bases). Germline CDR1 reads SGHTA; CDR2 reads FQGTGA. This CDR3 spans 15 amino acids. V shed 1 base and J shed 2 bases, with 12 bases lying between them. The CDR3 DNA sequence: TGTGCCAGCAGCTTAATACCAGGACTCCCCTACGAGCAGTACTTC. Translating it yields CASSLIPGLPYEQYF.

The chain uses TRBV11-2 and TRBJ2-1; D may be TRBD2 (5 bases). Germline CDR1 is SGHAT and CDR2 is FQNNGV. V lost 5 bases and J 2 bases, leaving 13 bases between the germline ends. This CDR3 has 15 amino acids. Written as DNA, the CDR3 is TGTGCCAGCAGCAAATCCACCGGGACCTACAATGAGCAGTTCTTC. Translation gives CASSKSTGTYNEQFF.

V usage is TRBV7-2 and J usage is TRBJ1-2, with unresolved D. Germline V gives CDR1 SGHTA, CDR2 FQGNSA. V was clipped by 8 bases and J by 4 bases, with 17 bases between them. This CDR3 is built from 14 residues. The CDR3 DNA reads as TGTGCCAGCGACATGTCACGGGGTATCTATGGCTACACCTTC. Translation: CASDMSRGIYGYTF.

This chain links TRBV6-5 with TRBJ1-1, with a weak D call TRBD1 (5 bases). V shed 7 bases and J shed 3 bases, with 15 bases lying between them. Germline V gene data show CDR1 as MNHEY and CDR2 as SVGAGI. The CDR3 length is 14 residues. The CDR3, as DNA: TGTGCCAGCATTAGGTCGGGACTCGACACTGAAGCTTTCTTT. This translates into CASIRSGLDTEAFF.

V is TRBV28 and J is TRBJ1-2; D perhaps matches TRBD1 (5 bases). V was trimmed by 4 bases and J by 4 bases, leaving 19 bases between them. The V gene's germline CDR1 is MDHEN and CDR2 SYDVKM. This CDR3 spans 16 amino acids. The CDR3 sequence: CASSSQPGRGSYGYTF. In DNA form, the CDR3 reads TGTGCCAGCAGTTCCCAACCTGGCCGGGGGAGCTATGGCTACACCTTC.

The rearrangement uses TRBV6-4 and TRBJ2-1, with a tentative D call TRBD1 (6 bases). The CDR3 is made up of 12 amino acids. V shed 0 bases and J shed 12 bases, with 9 bases lying between them. Germline V gene sequence: CDR1 MRHNA, CDR2 SNTAGT. The CDR3 sequence is CASSDSTGRQFF. The CDR3 DNA is TGTGCCAGCAGTGACTCTACAGGGAGGCAGTTCTTC.

V and J are TRBV6-5 and TRBJ1-6; the match to TRBD1 covers 8 bases. Germline CDR1 and CDR2: MNHEY and SVGAGI. The CDR3 loop spans 14 amino acids. Trimming removed 10 bases from V and 9 bases from J; junction bases left unmatched: 11. CDR3 DNA sequence: TGTGCCACCACTGGACAGGGAAAGAGTTCACCCCTCCACTTT. It encodes CATTGQGKSSPLHF.

The chain couples TRBV3-1 (or the pseudogene TRBV3-2) to TRBJ1-1; D gene uncertain. The CDR3 runs to 14 residues. The V gene lost 3 bases and the J gene lost 6 bases, with 14 bases spanning the gap. Germline-derived CDR1 and CDR2 are LGHDT and YNNKEL (reference sequence). This CDR3 reads CASSHPGDGSEAFF. The CDR3 region has the DNA TGTGCCAGCAGCCACCCCGGAGATGGATCTGAAGCTTTCTTT.

This clone was seen more than once but under ten times. The V gene is TRBV9, the J gene TRBJ1-2; 7 bases line up with TRBD1. J lost 7 bases, V lost 0 bases, and 9 bases had no gene match. The germline CDR1 and CDR2 sequences are SGDLS and YYNGEE. The CDR3 is 15 residues long. CDR3 amino acids: CASSVAGQAGGGYTF. The CDR3 DNA is TGTGCCAGCAGCGTAGCAGGGCAGGCAGGGGGTGGCTACACCTTC.

The chain employs TRBV27 and TRBJ2-3; 8 bases agree with TRBD2. V shed 5 bases and J 0 bases; nucleotides not matched to a gene: 1. CDR3 length equals 14 residues. Germline V gene lookup returns CDR1 MNHEY and CDR2 SMNVEV (reference sequence). CDR3: CASSVAGSTDTQYF. The CDR3 region has the DNA TGTGCCAGCAGTGTAGCGGGAAGCACAGATACGCAGTATTTT.

The genes are TRBV19 and TRBJ2-1, with D hard to call. Germline V gene data show CDR1 as LNHDA and CDR2 as SQIVND (reference sequence). The CDR3 length is 13 residues. The V and J ends lost 3 bases and 4 bases respectively, with 7 bases between them. CDR3 protein: CASSIDGYNEQFF. CDR3 sequence (DNA): TGTGCCAGTAGTATCGACGGGTACAATGAGCAGTTCTTC.

V usage is TRBV28 and J usage is TRBJ1-6; TRBD1 matches 7 bases. This CDR3 contains 15 residues. V shed 2 bases and J 10 bases; nucleotides not matched to a gene: 8. Per germline, CDR1 MDHEN and CDR2 SYDVKM. The CDR3 DNA follows: TGTGCCAGCAGTTTACCGACAGGGTTTCGATCACCCCTCCACTTT. Amino acids: CASSLPTGFRSPLHF.

This chain connects TRBV28 to TRBJ2-3; the D gene is possibly TRBD1 (6 bases). The CDR3 is made up of 16 amino acids. Germline CDR1 is MDHEN and CDR2 is SYDVKM. Trimming removed 8 bases from V and 4 bases from J, with 22 bases in between. CDR3 amino acids: CASGRNRAVAADTQYF. The CDR3 nucleotides read TGTGCCAGCGGCCGGAACAGGGCTGTGGCCGCAGATACGCAGTATTTT.

This rearrangement joins TRBV4-3 to TRBJ2-4; 10 bases map to TRBD2. V lost 0 bases and J lost 1; bases outside the gene matches: 3. CDR3 length: 17 amino acids. The germline V gene encodes CDR1 LGHNA and CDR2 YSLEER. CDR3: CASSQELAGVAKNIQYF. The CDR3 DNA follows: TGCGCCAGCAGCCAAGAGCTAGCGGGAGTCGCCAAAAACATTCAGTACTTC.

V usage is TRBV29-1 and J usage is TRBJ1-4; D uncertain. The germline V and J ends were trimmed by 7 bases and 0 bases, with 9 bases remaining between them. The germline V gene has CDR1 SQVTM and CDR2 ANQGSEA. The CDR3 runs 13 residues. The DNA for the CDR3 is TGCAGCGGCACGGTGGCAACTAATGAAAAACTGTTTTTT. Amino acids: CSGTVATNEKLFF.

The V gene is TRBV19, the J gene TRBJ2-1; 8 bases align to TRBD2. The CDR3 spans 16 residues. CDR1 LNHDA and CDR2 SQIVND come from the germline V gene (reference sequence). After removal of 6 bases from V and 7 bases from J, the junction contained 14 bases not matched to a gene. CDR3 DNA: TGTGCCAGTAGGGACGGGGGACTAGTGAGAACGAATGAGCAGTTCTTC. Translated: CASRDGGLVRTNEQFF.

The chain links TRBV20-1 to TRBJ2-1; 8 nucleotides line up with TRBD2. CDR1 and CDR2 (germline): DFQATT, SNEGSKA (reference sequence). The CDR3 is made up of 15 amino acids. The V gene end was trimmed by 3 bases and the J gene end by 2 bases; junction bases not matched to a gene: 6. The CDR3 coding sequence is TGCAGTGCTAGTCCCAGCGGGAGTCCCTACAATGAGCAGTTCTTC. It translates to CSASPSGSPYNEQFF.